Listed below are T cell receptor beta chains from one sample, sequenced in a study of blood T cell repertoires in COVID-19. Assay used: immunoSEQ multiplex PCR; TCRdb lists only in-frame clones, some missing. The table has around 330,000 clones, roughly 88% seen once. Sequencing used peripheral blood. The receptors stem from a woman between 45 and 65 years old with active or convalescent COVID-19. The CDR3 runs from the conserved cysteine through the conserved F or W. Each record gives: V gene, J gene, clone size, CDR3 length, D gene, CDR3 protein, CDR3 DNA. D genes are given only for firm matches. Clone size is shown for a subset of rows, as once, few, many or a class of expanded clone.

TRBV12-5,TRBJ2-7,.,16,TRBD1,CASGLPPTGTDYEQYF,TGTGCTAGTGGTTTGCCCCCAACCGGGACAGACTACGAGCAGTACTTC
TRBV9,TRBJ2-5,.,15,TRBD2,CASSHGLAGVETQYF,TGTGCCAGCAGCCATGGCCTAGCGGGAGTAGAGACCCAGTACTTC
TRBV5-1,TRBJ1-5,once,13,TRBD1,CASRVDRDQPQHF,TGCGCCAGCAGGGTGGACAGGGATCAGCCCCAGCATTTT
TRBV4-3,TRBJ1-1,.,17,.,CASSQEGGGGGYTEAFF,TGCGCCAGCAGCCAAGAAGGAGGCGGCGGGGGCTACACTGAAGCTTTCTTT
TRBV30,TRBJ1-2,.,11,.,CASGQSYGYTF,TGTGCCTCCGGACAGAGCTATGGCTACACCTTC
TRBV19,TRBJ2-2,.,16,.,CASSSGGGKNTGELFF,TGTGCCAGTAGTAGCGGCGGCGGCAAGAACACCGGGGAGCTGTTTTTT
TRBV30,TRBJ2-7,.,13,.,CAWEKTTYYEQYF,TGTGCCTGGGAGAAGACTACCTACTACGAGCAGTACTTC
TRBV18,TRBJ1-2,.,13,.,CASSPPSGYGYTF,TGTGCCAGCTCACCACCTAGCGGGTATGGCTACACCTTC
TRBV6-4,TRBJ1-2,.,15,TRBD1,CASSPTWTGAGGYTF,TGTGCCAGCAGCCCAACCTGGACAGGGGCTGGTGGCTACACCTTC
TRBV28,TRBJ1-1,once,13,.,CASSGARNTEAFF,TGTGCCAGTTCAGGGGCTCGGAACACTGAAGCTTTCTTT
TRBV7-9,TRBJ1-1,.,13,.,CASSPPGDTEAFF,TGTGCCAGCAGCCCCCCGGGAGACACTGAAGCTTTCTTT
TRBV11-2,TRBJ2-1,few,12,TRBD2,CASTSGPNEQFF,TGTGCCAGCACTAGCGGTCCTAATGAGCAGTTCTTC